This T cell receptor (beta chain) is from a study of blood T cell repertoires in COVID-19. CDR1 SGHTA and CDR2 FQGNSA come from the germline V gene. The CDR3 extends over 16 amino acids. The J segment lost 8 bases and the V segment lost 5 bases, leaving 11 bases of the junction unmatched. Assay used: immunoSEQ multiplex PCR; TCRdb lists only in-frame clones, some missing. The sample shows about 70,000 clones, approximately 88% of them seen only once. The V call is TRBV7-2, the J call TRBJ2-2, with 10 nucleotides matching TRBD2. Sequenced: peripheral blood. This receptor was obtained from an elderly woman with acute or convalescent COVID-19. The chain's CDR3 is CASSARIGLAAGELFF. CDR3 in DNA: TGTGCCAGCAGCGCTCGTATAGGACTAGCGGCTGGGGAGCTGTTTTTT.